The rows below give T cell receptor beta chains drawn from one sample of a study of cytomegalovirus exposure and HLA in healthy donors. TCRdb keeps only in-frame clones here, not all; method: immunoSEQ multiplex PCR. The table lists some 160,000 clones, about three quarters of them singletons. Source material: PBMCs. All receptors come from a woman between 25 and 40 years old in good health and CMV-seronegative. CDR3s include the opening cysteine and the closing phenylalanine or tryptophan. A D gene is named only where the DNA matches it firmly. Clone size is not always given. Where it is, it says once, few, many or a class for expanded clones.

D: TRBD2
J: TRBJ2-7
size: medium-sized
V: TRBV13
CDR3: CASSTRGTSGSSYEQYF
DNA: TGTGCCAGCAGCACTAGAGGGACTAGCGGGAGCTCCTACGAGCAGTACTTC

D: NA
J: TRBJ2-2
size: few
V: TRBV5-5
CDR3: CASSLQGTGELFF
DNA: TGTGCCAGCAGCTTACAGGGCACCGGGGAGCTGTTTTTT

D: NA
J: TRBJ1-2
size: NA
V: TRBV27
CDR3: CASSSPRKNYGYTF
DNA: TGTGCCAGCAGTTCACCTAGGAAAAACTATGGCTACACCTTC

D: NA
J: TRBJ1-1
size: NA
V: TRBV9
CDR3: CASSDQGEAFF
DNA: TGTGCCAGCAGCGACCAGGGGGAAGCTTTCTTT

D: TRBD1
J: TRBJ1-2
size: once
V: TRBV5-1
CDR3: CASSPGTDKLYGYTF
DNA: TGCGCCAGCAGCCCCGGGACAGATAAGCTCTATGGCTACACCTTC

D: TRBD2
J: TRBJ2-1
size: NA
V: TRBV4-2
CDR3: CASSQTSDVGTRERNEQFF
DNA: TGTGCCAGCAGCCAAACCAGTGACGTCGGGACTAGAGAGCGCAATGAGCAGTTCTTC

D: NA
J: TRBJ1-1
size: NA
V: TRBV6-1
CDR3: CASRTVNTEAFF
DNA: TGTGCCAGCCGGACAGTGAACACTGAAGCTTTCTTT

D: NA
J: TRBJ2-2
size: NA
V: TRBV11-3
CDR3: CASSPNGGNAGELFF
DNA: TGTGCCAGCAGCCCGAACGGGGGTAACGCCGGGGAGCTGTTTTTT

D: NA
J: TRBJ2-3
size: NA
V: TRBV11-1
CDR3: CASTSQYF
DNA: TGTGCCAGCACTTCGCAGTATTTT

D: NA
J: TRBJ1-1
size: NA
V: TRBV29-1
CDR3: CSVLGHPGWTEAFF
DNA: TGCAGCGTTTTGGGCCACCCTGGATGGACTGAAGCTTTCTTT

D: NA
J: TRBJ2-2
size: NA
V: TRBV27
CDR3: CASSSYATGELFF
DNA: TGTGCCAGCAGTTCCTACGCCACCGGGGAGCTGTTTTTT

D: NA
J: TRBJ1-2
size: NA
V: TRBV27
CDR3: CASSLVGGQGGYTF
DNA: TGTGCCAGCAGTTTAGTAGGAGGGCAAGGGGGCTACACCTTC

D: TRBD2
J: TRBJ2-5
size: NA
V: TRBV9
CDR3: CASSVAGGLETQYF
DNA: TGTGCCAGCAGCGTAGCGGGGGGGCTGGAGACCCAGTACTTC

D: NA
J: TRBJ1-2
size: NA
V: TRBV2
CDR3: CASPTQGLDGYTF
DNA: TGTGCCAGCCCAACACAGGGATTAGATGGCTACACCTTC

D: TRBD1
J: TRBJ1-1
size: NA
V: TRBV6-5
CDR3: CASSKGQGMGTEAFF
DNA: TGTGCCAGCAGTAAGGGACAGGGTATGGGCACTGAAGCTTTCTTT